This entry is about one TCR beta chain. This sample was taken from a study of blood T cells in healthy people across ages. Then a second PCR, running about 6 to 11 cycles, was carried out with a sample-barcoded 5' primer and a J-beta primer mix. A single record per CDR3 protein comes from TCRdb applying MiXCR to the 5' RACE reads. The data contain about 930,000 distinct CDR3 sequences, approximately 32% of them singletons. V lost 0 bases to trimming and J lost 0 bases; unmatched junction nucleotides: 6. Germline loops: CDR1 SGHRS, CDR2 YFSETQ. This CDR3 region has 17 residues. The data also belong to a second study, concerning T cells of mothers and their children.

This clonotype was sampled from a woman between 40 and 50 years old in good health. The chain combines TRBV5-1 with TRBJ2-1; 7 bases fit TRBD1. Input material: blood. The chain's CDR3 is CASSLDGTVSSYNEQFF. CDR3 DNA: TGCGCCAGCAGCTTGGATGGGACAGTAAGCTCCTACAATGAGCAGTTCTTC.